A selection of T cell receptor beta chains follows, all from one sample in a study of CD8+CD57+ T cells in acquired aplastic anemia. TCRdb passed the reads through MiXCR, listing each CDR3 protein once. This table holds around 430,000 distinct CDR3 sequences, roughly 34% found once. The sequencing input was sorted CD4+, CD8+, or CD8+CD57+ T cells (not recorded which) from PBMCs. These receptors were collected from a human donor with aplastic anemia. The CDR3 runs from the conserved cysteine through the conserved F or W. D genes are given only for firm matches. For some rows the clone size is stated as once, few or many, or as a class when expanded; others skip it.

D gene: -
clone size: many
V gene: TRBV25-1
J gene: TRBJ2-2
CDR3 DNA: TGTGCCAGCAGTGAGTTTAAGAACACCGGGGAGCTGTTTTTT
CDR3 protein: CASSEFKNTGELFF

D gene: TRBD2
clone size: -
V gene: TRBV20-1
J gene: TRBJ2-1
CDR3 DNA: TGCAGTGCCCCACCAACGGGTAGCGGGAGGGGTGAGCAGTTCTTC
CDR3 protein: CSAPPTGSGRGEQFF

D gene: -
clone size: many
V gene: TRBV11-1
J gene: TRBJ1-1
CDR3 DNA: TGTGCCAGCAGCCCCGGTGGGTCGGACACTGAAGCTTTCTTT
CDR3 protein: CASSPGGSDTEAFF

D gene: TRBD1
clone size: -
V gene: TRBV27
J gene: TRBJ1-2
CDR3 DNA: TGTGCCACCCGACAGGGGGGAGGCTATGGCTACACCTTC
CDR3 protein: CATRQGGGYGYTF

D gene: -
clone size: many
V gene: TRBV7-9
J gene: TRBJ1-2
CDR3 DNA: TGTGCCAGCAGCATGGAGGCGTCGGGCTACACCTTC
CDR3 protein: CASSMEASGYTF

D gene: TRBD1
clone size: -
V gene: TRBV19
J gene: TRBJ2-7
CDR3 DNA: TGTGCCAGTAGTCACGGACAGGGGCTGGAGCAGTACTTC
CDR3 protein: CASSHGQGLEQYF

D gene: TRBD2
clone size: once
V gene: TRBV6-2/TRBV6-3
J gene: TRBJ2-2
CDR3 DNA: TGTGCCAGCAGCAAAAGCGGGGGAAACGGGGAGCTGTTTTTT
CDR3 protein: CASSKSGGNGELFF

D gene: TRBD1
clone size: -
V gene: TRBV10-3
J gene: TRBJ1-2
CDR3 DNA: TGTGCCATCAGACCGGGACAGGGGGTTTCTGGCTACACCTTC
CDR3 protein: CAIRPGQGVSGYTF

D gene: TRBD1
clone size: few
V gene: TRBV9
J gene: TRBJ2-1
CDR3 DNA: TGTGCCAGCAGCGAAGGGACAGGGGACAATGAGCAGTTCTTC
CDR3 protein: CASSEGTGDNEQFF

D gene: -
clone size: -
V gene: TRBV9
J gene: TRBJ1-2
CDR3 DNA: TGTGCCAGCAGCCTACAGGTCGGGGGGCTCTATGGCTACACCTTC
CDR3 protein: CASSLQVGGLYGYTF

D gene: -
clone size: many
V gene: TRBV29-1
J gene: TRBJ1-1
CDR3 DNA: TGCAGCGTTCTCGACAGGAAGAACACTGAAGCTTTCTTT
CDR3 protein: CSVLDRKNTEAFF

D gene: -
clone size: -
V gene: TRBV12-3/TRBV12-4
J gene: TRBJ1-3
CDR3 DNA: TGTGCCAGCAGTTCGAAGGACACCATATATTTT
CDR3 protein: CASSSKDTIYF

D gene: TRBD1
clone size: once
V gene: TRBV2
J gene: TRBJ1-2
CDR3 DNA: TGTGCCAGCAGCTGGACAGGGGGTGGCGGCTACACCTTC
CDR3 protein: CASSWTGGGGYTF

D gene: -
clone size: many
V gene: TRBV7-7
J gene: TRBJ2-1
CDR3 DNA: TGTGCTAGCAGCTTAGATCCGGGAGTACTAGGTGAGCAGTTCTTC
CDR3 protein: CASSLDPGVLGEQFF

D gene: -
clone size: -
V gene: TRBV25-1
J gene: TRBJ2-7
CDR3 DNA: TGTGCCAGCTCACCACAGCGACCGCCCGTGTACGAGCAGTACTTC
CDR3 protein: CASSPQRPPVYEQYF

D gene: -
clone size: -
V gene: TRBV29-1
J gene: TRBJ1-2
CDR3 DNA: TGCAGCGTTACAATCGTCGGGGTCAACACCTTC
CDR3 protein: CSVTIVGVNTF

D gene: -
clone size: many
V gene: TRBV6-4
J gene: TRBJ1-3
CDR3 DNA: TGTGCCAGCAGTGATTGGACGGGCGCGATATATTTT
CDR3 protein: CASSDWTGAIYF

D gene: -
clone size: few
V gene: TRBV2
J gene: TRBJ1-5
CDR3 DNA: TGTGCCAGCAGTGAACTAACCCATAATCAGCCCCAGCATTTT
CDR3 protein: CASSELTHNQPQHF

D gene: -
clone size: few
V gene: TRBV30
J gene: TRBJ1-1
CDR3 DNA: TGTGCCTGGAGTGTCGACAGGAGAACTGAAGCTTTCTTT
CDR3 protein: CAWSVDRRTEAFF

D gene: TRBD2
clone size: few
V gene: TRBV5-1
J gene: TRBJ2-7
CDR3 DNA: TGCGCCAGCAGCTTGGGAGCGGGGGGCCACTCCTACGAGCAGTACTTC
CDR3 protein: CASSLGAGGHSYEQYF

D gene: -
clone size: -
V gene: TRBV19
J gene: TRBJ1-1
CDR3 DNA: TGTGCCAGTAGTCCCACAGCATACACTGAAGCTTTCTTT
CDR3 protein: CASSPTAYTEAFF

D gene: -
clone size: -
V gene: TRBV10-3
J gene: TRBJ1-6
CDR3 DNA: TGTGCCAGCAGTTACCGGGGGGATCTTAGTTCACCCCTCCACTTT
CDR3 protein: CASSYRGDLSSPLHF

D gene: -
clone size: many
V gene: TRBV15
J gene: TRBJ1-5
CDR3 DNA: TGTGCCACCAGCAGTGACAACTACAATCAGCCCCAGCATTTT
CDR3 protein: CATSSDNYNQPQHF

D gene: -
clone size: -
V gene: TRBV7-9
J gene: TRBJ2-3
CDR3 DNA: TGTGCCAGCAGCTCCCCCAAAGGCACAGATACGCAGTATTTT
CDR3 protein: CASSSPKGTDTQYF

D gene: -
clone size: many
V gene: TRBV24-1
J gene: TRBJ2-1
CDR3 DNA: TGTGCCACCAGTCCCGCATCGGGGTACAATGAGCAGTTCTTC
CDR3 protein: CATSPASGYNEQFF

D gene: TRBD1
clone size: -
V gene: TRBV27
J gene: TRBJ1-2
CDR3 DNA: TGTGCCAGCAGTTTCGGCCTCAGGGGGCGGGACTATGGCTACACCTTC
CDR3 protein: CASSFGLRGRDYGYTF

D gene: TRBD1
clone size: -
V gene: TRBV9
J gene: TRBJ1-5
CDR3 DNA: TGTGCCAGCAGCGTTGGACAGGGCGATAGCAATCAGCCCCAGCATTTT
CDR3 protein: CASSVGQGDSNQPQHF

D gene: -
clone size: many
V gene: TRBV7-7
J gene: TRBJ2-5
CDR3 DNA: TGTGCTAGCAGCTTATCAGGGGTCCAAGAGACCCAGTACTTC
CDR3 protein: CASSLSGVQETQYF

D gene: -
clone size: -
V gene: TRBV7-6
J gene: TRBJ1-1
CDR3 DNA: TGTGCCAGCAGCTTGAGGACAAGTTCCATGAACACTGAAGCTTTCTTT
CDR3 protein: CASSLRTSSMNTEAFF

D gene: TRBD2
clone size: -
V gene: TRBV6-1
J gene: TRBJ2-3
CDR3 DNA: TGTGCCAGCAGTGCCCATAGCGGGGGGGGCCCAGATACGCAGTATTTT
CDR3 protein: CASSAHSGGGPDTQYF

D gene: -
clone size: -
V gene: TRBV29-1
J gene: TRBJ1-2
CDR3 DNA: TGCAGCGTTGGCGGGGACTATGGCTACACCTTC
CDR3 protein: CSVGGDYGYTF

D gene: TRBD1
clone size: -
V gene: TRBV11-2
J gene: TRBJ1-5
CDR3 DNA: TGTGCCAGCAGCCTTGACAGGGCGGCCAATCAGCCCCAGCATTTT
CDR3 protein: CASSLDRAANQPQHF

D gene: -
clone size: many
V gene: TRBV12-3/TRBV12-4
J gene: TRBJ2-7
CDR3 DNA: TGTGCCAGCAGCTTGACTCCCCTTCCCGAGCAGTACTTC
CDR3 protein: CASSLTPLPEQYF

D gene: TRBD1
clone size: -
V gene: TRBV29-1
J gene: TRBJ1-2
CDR3 DNA: TGCAGCGTTGGGCAGGGGGACCGTGGCTACACCTTC
CDR3 protein: CSVGQGDRGYTF

D gene: -
clone size: few
V gene: TRBV20-1
J gene: TRBJ1-4
CDR3 DNA: TGCAGTGCCTACGGGGGACGCGAAAAACTGTTTTTT
CDR3 protein: CSAYGGREKLFF

D gene: -
clone size: many
V gene: TRBV2
J gene: TRBJ1-1
CDR3 DNA: TGTGCCAGCGAAGGGGCGGGGTATGGGAACACTGAAGCTTTCTTT
CDR3 protein: CASEGAGYGNTEAFF

D gene: -
clone size: -
V gene: TRBV6-2/TRBV6-3
J gene: TRBJ1-5
CDR3 DNA: TGTGCCAGCAGCCACAGACAGGGCAATCAGCCCCAGCATTTT
CDR3 protein: CASSHRQGNQPQHF

D gene: -
clone size: -
V gene: TRBV2
J gene: TRBJ2-4
CDR3 DNA: TGTGCCAGCAGTGTCGTCGAAGGTTTAAACAATCAGTACTTC
CDR3 protein: CASSVVEGLNNQYF

D gene: -
clone size: few
V gene: TRBV10-3
J gene: TRBJ1-6
CDR3 DNA: TGTGCCAGCAGTTACTCGGGGGTCGGATCACCCCTCCACTTT
CDR3 protein: CASSYSGVGSPLHF

D gene: -
clone size: many
V gene: TRBV3-1
J gene: TRBJ1-2
CDR3 DNA: TGTGCCAGCAGCACGACCCACGGGAACTATGGCTACACCTTC
CDR3 protein: CASSTTHGNYGYTF

D gene: -
clone size: many
V gene: TRBV2
J gene: TRBJ1-4
CDR3 DNA: TGTGCCAGCAGTCCCACAGGGTTCACTGCGGAAAAACTGTTTTTT
CDR3 protein: CASSPTGFTAEKLFF

D gene: TRBD2
clone size: -
V gene: TRBV20-1
J gene: TRBJ2-1
CDR3 DNA: TGCAGTGCTAGAAGCACTAGCGGAAACTACAATGAGCAGTTCTTC
CDR3 protein: CSARSTSGNYNEQFF

D gene: -
clone size: many
V gene: TRBV19
J gene: TRBJ1-5
CDR3 DNA: TGTGCCAGTAGTATTAGTGGCTCGAATCAGCCCCAGCATTTT
CDR3 protein: CASSISGSNQPQHF

D gene: TRBD2
clone size: few
V gene: TRBV7-2
J gene: TRBJ2-1
CDR3 DNA: TGTGCCAGCAGCTTAGCGCGGGAGCGGGATGAGCAGTTCTTC
CDR3 protein: CASSLARERDEQFF

D gene: -
clone size: -
V gene: TRBV10-1
J gene: TRBJ1-1
CDR3 DNA: TGTGCCCTCCGGGGAGCCCTTGGAAGTGGAGCTTTCTTT
CDR3 protein: CALRGALGSGAFF

D gene: -
clone size: -
V gene: TRBV5-8
J gene: TRBJ1-4
CDR3 DNA: TGTGTCAGCAGCTTGGCTGGGGACATCGGAGAAAAACTGTTTTTT
CDR3 protein: CVSSLAGDIGEKLFF

D gene: -
clone size: -
V gene: TRBV5-1
J gene: TRBJ2-1
CDR3 DNA: TGCGCCAGCAGCTTGGTCGAAGTAGGCTACAATGAGCAGTTCTTC
CDR3 protein: CASSLVEVGYNEQFF